The 22 T cell receptor beta chains presented below share a single source sample, sequenced in a study of T cell repertoires in cytomegalovirus infection. TCRdb reanalysed the reads using MiXCR and keeps one entry per CDR3 protein. The table includes about 110,000 distinct CDR3 sequences, around a tenth detected once. For these TCRs, the target antigens are not known. The material sequenced was PBMCs, sequenced either directly or after in vitro stimulation (not recorded which). The receptors come from a human donor in good health (CMV status not recorded). Some clones in this sample may be carry-over from other donors' samples.

This clonotype was recorded at least ten times. DNA for the CDR3: TGTGCCAGCAGTTTGAAGGGGGCAGGGGATTGGGATGAGCAGTTCTTC. Translation gives CASSLKGAGDWDEQFF. The chain combines TRBV27 with TRBJ2-1; the match to TRBD1 covers 7 bases. The V and J ends lost 3 bases and 8 bases, in that order; junction bases with no gene match: 13. This CDR3 has 16 amino acids. Germline-derived CDR1 and CDR2 are MNHEY and SMNVEV (reference sequence).

V gene TRBV10-3 combines with J gene TRBJ1-6, with D hard to call. The germline V gene encodes CDR1 ENHRY and CDR2 SYGVKD. The V end lost 8 bases, the J end lost 5 bases, and 10 bases lay between the germline ends. This CDR3 has 13 amino acids. The DNA of the CDR3 is TGTGCCATCCGGGGTCCGAATAATTCACCCCTCCACTTT. It yields the protein CAIRGPNNSPLHF.

This clonotype was picked up a small number of times. The rearrangement joins TRBV28 to TRBJ2-5, with TRBD1 matching 7 bases. The CDR3 contains 13 residues. Per germline, CDR1 MDHEN and CDR2 SYDVKM. J was trimmed by 4 bases and V by 10 bases; bases with no gene match: 9. The CDR3 coding sequence is TGTGCCACCAGGGGGACGGTGATAGAGACCCAGTACTTC. Translating gives CATRGTVIETQYF. Drawing the rest from reference TRBV28 and TRBJ2-5, the complete variable domain is DVKVTQSSRYLVKRTGEKVFLECVQDMDHENMFWYRQDPGLGLRLIYFSYDVKMKEKGDIPEGYSVSREKKERFSLILESASTNQTSMYLCATRGTVIETQYFGPGTRLLVL.

V and J are TRBV19 and TRBJ2-1; D gene uncertain. The CDR3 runs 15 residues. Germline V gene sequence: CDR1 LNHDA, CDR2 SQIVND (reference sequence). With 3 bases removed from V and 0 bases from J, the gap between germline ends came to 9 bases. The CDR3 DNA is TGTGCCAGTAGTATTCAGGTTAGCTCCTACAATGAGCAGTTCTTC. Translated, it gives CASSIQVSSYNEQFF.

This clonotype has more than one count but fewer than ten. The chain joins TRBV18 to TRBJ2-7, with D tentatively TRBD1 or TRBD2 (7 bases each). Trimming stripped 2 bases from V and 5 bases from J, with 19 bases between. From germline, CDR1 is KGHSH and CDR2 LQKENI. This CDR3 is built from 16 residues. The CDR3 bases are TGTGCCAGCTCACCAGCACGAGGGGGCGGGAGTGACGAGCAGTACTTC. Amino acid sequence: CASSPARGGGSDEQYF.

This clonotype was found many times. The J gene is TRBJ1-1, the V gene TRBV12-3 or TRBV12-4, with TRBD1 as a possible D gene (5 bases). Trimming took off 2 bases at V and 2 bases at J, with 9 bases between the two ends. The CDR3 covers 14 residues. The CDR3 nucleotides read TGTGCCAGCAGTTTAAGTAGGGGAAACACTGAAGCTTTCTTT. Its translation is CASSLSRGNTEAFF.

The genes are TRBV4-3 and TRBJ2-2, with 8 bases that match TRBD2. This CDR3 has 19 amino acids. Losses at the gene ends were 0 bases for V and 4 bases for J; bases not matched to a gene: 13. Germline loops: CDR1 LGHNA, CDR2 YSLEER. The CDR3: CASSQDPPLGTRFTGELFF. CDR3 bases: TGCGCCAGCAGCCAAGATCCTCCCCTGGGGACTAGATTCACCGGGGAGCTGTTTTTT.

This clonotype came up a few times. CDR3 DNA sequence: TGTGCCACTCAGGGACTCTTCTACAATGAGCAGTTCTTC. Protein: CATQGLFYNEQFF. The chain employs TRBV11-1 and TRBJ2-1, with a possible D match to TRBD2 (6 bases). V shed 10 bases and J shed 3 bases, with 13 bases lying between them. Germline lookup yields CDR1 SGHAT and CDR2 FQDESV (reference sequence). This CDR3 region has 13 residues.

By frequency in the sample, this clonotype is medium-sized. This rearrangement joins TRBV10-3 to TRBJ2-3; D remains ambiguous. Germline loops: CDR1 ENHRY, CDR2 SYGVKD. The length of the CDR3 is 15 residues. Trimming shortened V by 3 bases and J by 2 bases, and 12 bases separated the two germline ends. The CDR3 region is CAISDSTRPTDTQYF. The CDR3 nucleotides are TGTGCCATCAGTGATAGTACCAGGCCCACAGATACGCAGTATTTT.

This clonotype was found many times. The rearrangement uses TRBV6-6 and TRBJ1-2; a possible D gene is TRBD1 (5 bases). Per germline, CDR1 MNHNY and CDR2 SVGAGI (reference sequence). The CDR3 covers 13 residues. V gave up 8 bases and J gave up 6 bases, with 16 bases separating them. CDR3 sequence reads: CASSLLARDGYTF. The DNA of the CDR3 is TGTGCCAGCTCCCTACTCGCCAGGGATGGCTACACCTTC.

This clonotype appeared many times. This chain joins TRBV7-2 and TRBJ2-7; D is undetermined. Looked up from germline, CDR1 is SGHTA and CDR2 is FQGNSA. V lost 4 bases and J 0 bases, leaving 7 bases between the germline ends. The CDR3 sequence is 13 residues long. CDR3 sequence (DNA): TGTGCCAGCAGCTCACGGACCTCCTACGAGCAGTACTTC. It encodes CASSSRTSYEQYF.

This clonotype has a count of ten or more. The J gene is TRBJ1-1, the V gene TRBV7-2; a weak D match, TRBD1 (6 bases). The CDR3 has 13 residues. Looked up from germline, CDR1 is SGHTA and CDR2 is FQGNSA. V dropped 5 bases and J dropped 5 bases, with 12 bases sitting between them. DNA of the CDR3: TGTGCCAGCAGCCCCAGCCAGGGGACTGAAGCTTTCTTT. This encodes CASSPSQGTEAFF.

The V call is TRBV6-2 or TRBV6-3, the J call TRBJ1-4, with D possibly matching TRBD1 (6 bases). Germline loops: CDR1 MNHEY, CDR2 SVGEGT. This CDR3 region has 15 residues. V gave up 5 bases and J gave up 5 bases, with 15 bases separating them. This chain's CDR3 is CASSPTGTKNEKLFF. In nucleotides, the CDR3 is TGTGCCAGCAGTCCCACCGGGACAAAGAATGAAAAACTGTTTTTT.

The sample holds many counts of this clonotype. This chain joins TRBV28 and TRBJ2-7, with TRBD1 matching over 7 bases. CDR3 length: 15 amino acids. V dropped 4 bases and J dropped 1; count of bases not matched to a gene: 7. The V gene's germline CDR1 is MDHEN and CDR2 SYDVKM. CDR3 nucleotides: TGTGCCAGCAGTTCTGTCGGGGACAGATCCTACGAGCAGTACTTC. It specifies CASSSVGDRSYEQYF.

This clonotype occurred a few times. V and J are TRBV20-1 and TRBJ2-1; TRBD2 agrees at 16 bases. The CDR3 contains 15 residues. The J segment lost 11 bases and the V segment lost 5 bases, leaving 9 bases of the junction unmatched. The germline V gene encodes CDR1 DFQATT and CDR2 SNEGSKA (reference sequence). CDR3 amino acids: CSAGLGLAGGGKQFF. CDR3 DNA sequence: TGCAGTGCTGGATTGGGACTAGCGGGAGGGGGGAAGCAGTTCTTC.

The table lists this clonotype with many counts. The rearrangement links TRBV6-2 or TRBV6-3 to TRBJ1-1; 7 bases agree with TRBD1. The CDR3 is 15 residues long. Trimming at V came to 6 bases and at J to 5 bases, leaving 12 bases not matched to a gene. The germline gives CDR1 MNHEY, CDR2 SVGEGT. The CDR3 here is CASSRRQGSLTEAFF. The DNA for the CDR3 is TGTGCCAGCAGCCGGAGACAGGGAAGTTTAACTGAAGCTTTCTTT.

The rearrangement uses TRBV4-3 and TRBJ2-1; weak D call: TRBD2 (5 bases). This CDR3 has 15 amino acids. The V gene lost 0 bases and the J gene lost 9 bases, with 15 bases spanning the gap. Looked up from germline, CDR1 is LGHNA and CDR2 is YSLEER. Here the CDR3 reads CASSQDWLAPREQFF. Here the CDR3 DNA reads TGCGCCAGCAGCCAAGATTGGCTAGCCCCCCGTGAGCAGTTCTTC.

This clonotype came up many times. The CDR3 DNA reads as TGTGCCAGCACCCAGACAGATTACAATGAGCAGTTCTTC. Its translation: CASTQTDYNEQFF. This chain uses TRBV2 with TRBJ2-1; D is possibly TRBD1 (5 bases). From germline, CDR1 is SNHLY and CDR2 FYNNEI. This CDR3 comprises 13 residues. V gave up 7 bases and J gave up 4 bases, with 11 bases separating them.

This rearrangement joins TRBV5-1 to TRBJ2-5; 9 bases map to TRBD2. V lost 0 bases to trimming and J lost 5 bases; unmatched junction nucleotides: 5. The CDR3 length is 15 residues. Germline values: CDR1 SGHRS, CDR2 YFSETQ. The CDR3: CASSLEGTSWETQYF. CDR3 coding DNA: TGCGCCAGCAGCTTGGAAGGGACTAGCTGGGAGACCCAGTACTTC.

The chain uses TRBV29-1 and TRBJ1-5; D not resolved. The CDR3 spans 12 residues. V was cut by 5 bases and J by 3 bases, with 8 bases left in between. Germline CDR1 reads SQVTM; CDR2 reads ANQGSEA. CDR3 nucleotides: TGCAGCGTTAGCCCTGTCAATCAGCCCCAGCATTTT. Its translation is CSVSPVNQPQHF.

This clonotype was observed many times. The chain carries TRBV4-1 and TRBJ2-3; unclear D gene. This CDR3 region has 15 residues. The germline V gene has CDR1 MGHRA and CDR2 YSYEKL. Trimming stripped 3 bases from V and 2 bases from J, with 12 bases between. The CDR3, as DNA: TGCGCCAGCAGCCAGGAAACGGCCCCCACAGATACGCAGTATTTT. Its translation is CASSQETAPTDTQYF.

This clonotype was recorded at least ten times. The chain has TRBV28 and TRBJ1-1, with 7 nucleotides matching TRBD1. The germline gives CDR1 MDHEN, CDR2 SYDVKM. J was trimmed by 7 bases and V by 3 bases; bases with no gene match: 8. The CDR3 extends over 14 amino acids. The chain's CDR3 is CASSFRDRRVEAFF. Here the CDR3 DNA reads TGTGCCAGCAGTTTCCGGGACAGAAGGGTTGAAGCTTTCTTT.